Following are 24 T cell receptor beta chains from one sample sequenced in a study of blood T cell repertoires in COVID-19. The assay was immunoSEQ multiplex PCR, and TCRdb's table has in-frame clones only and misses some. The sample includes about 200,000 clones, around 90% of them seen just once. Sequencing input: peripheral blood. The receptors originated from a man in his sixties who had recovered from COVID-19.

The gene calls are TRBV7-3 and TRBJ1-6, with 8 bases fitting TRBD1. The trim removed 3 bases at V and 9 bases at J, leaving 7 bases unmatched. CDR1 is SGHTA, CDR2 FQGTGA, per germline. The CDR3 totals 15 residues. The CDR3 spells CASSLGQVNGSPLHF. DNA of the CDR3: TGTGCCAGCAGCTTGGGACAGGTAAATGGTTCACCCCTCCACTTT.

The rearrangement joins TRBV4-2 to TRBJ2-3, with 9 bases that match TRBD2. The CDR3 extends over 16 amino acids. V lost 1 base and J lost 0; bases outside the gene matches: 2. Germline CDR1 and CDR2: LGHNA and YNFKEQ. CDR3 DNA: TGTGCCAGCAGCCAAGTGGCGGGAGGGAGCACAGATACGCAGTATTTT. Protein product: CASSQVAGGSTDTQYF.

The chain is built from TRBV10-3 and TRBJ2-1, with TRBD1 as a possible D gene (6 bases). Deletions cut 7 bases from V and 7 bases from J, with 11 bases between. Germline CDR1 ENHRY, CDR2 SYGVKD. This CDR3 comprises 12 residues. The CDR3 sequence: CAIMTGSNEQFF. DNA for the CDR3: TGTGCCATCATGACAGGCTCTAATGAGCAGTTCTTC.

The CDR3 DNA follows: TGTGCCAGCAGCTTAGGCAGGGTCACACAGGGGACTGAAGCTTTCTTT. Its translation: CASSLGRVTQGTEAFF. J is TRBJ1-1 and V is TRBV7-2; 7 bases line up with TRBD1. V shed 1 base and J 5 bases; nucleotides not matched to a gene: 10. The CDR3 sequence is 16 residues long. Germline assignment: CDR1 SGHTA and CDR2 FQGNSA.

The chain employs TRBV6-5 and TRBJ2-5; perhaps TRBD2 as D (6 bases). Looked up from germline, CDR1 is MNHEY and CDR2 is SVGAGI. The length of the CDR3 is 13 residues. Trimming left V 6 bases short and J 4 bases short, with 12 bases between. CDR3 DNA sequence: TGTGCCAGCAGGGGGACTGCCCGAGAGACCCAGTACTTC. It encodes CASRGTARETQYF.

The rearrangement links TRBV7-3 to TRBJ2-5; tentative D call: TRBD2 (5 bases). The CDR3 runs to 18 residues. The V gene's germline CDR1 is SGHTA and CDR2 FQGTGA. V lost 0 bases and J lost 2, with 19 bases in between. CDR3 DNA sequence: TGTGCCAGCAGCTTAACAGGGAGCCTAGAATGGACTCAAGAGACCCAGTACTTC. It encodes CASSLTGSLEWTQETQYF.

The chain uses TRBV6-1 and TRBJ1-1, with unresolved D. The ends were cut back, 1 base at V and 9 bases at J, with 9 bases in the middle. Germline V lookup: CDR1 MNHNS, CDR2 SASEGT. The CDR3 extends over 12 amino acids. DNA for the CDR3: TGTGCCAGCAGTGAAGTTGCCAGGAAAGCTTTCTTT. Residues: CASSEVARKAFF.

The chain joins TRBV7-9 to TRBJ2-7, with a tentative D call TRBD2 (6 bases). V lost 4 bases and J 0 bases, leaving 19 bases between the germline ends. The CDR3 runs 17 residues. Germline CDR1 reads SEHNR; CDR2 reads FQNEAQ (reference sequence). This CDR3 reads CASSYPRRGPFSYEQYF. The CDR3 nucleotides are TGTGCCAGCAGCTACCCCCGGCGGGGCCCTTTCTCCTACGAGCAGTACTTC.

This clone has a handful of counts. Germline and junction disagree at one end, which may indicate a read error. The chain's CDR3 is CASQGLAAWNF. Here the CDR3 DNA reads TGTGCCAGCCAGGGTTTGGCGGCTTGGAACTTT. The chain joins TRBV6-5 to TRBJ1-1; D may be TRBD1 (5 bases). The germline CDR1 and CDR2 sequences are MNHEY and SVGAGI. The CDR3 is 11 residues long.

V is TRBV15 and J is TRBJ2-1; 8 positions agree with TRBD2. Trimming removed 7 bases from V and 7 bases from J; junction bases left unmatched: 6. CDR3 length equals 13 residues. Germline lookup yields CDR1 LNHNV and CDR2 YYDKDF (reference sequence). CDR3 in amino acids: CATTGGRRNEQFF. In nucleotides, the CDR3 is TGTGCCACCACGGGCGGGAGGAGGAATGAGCAGTTCTTC.

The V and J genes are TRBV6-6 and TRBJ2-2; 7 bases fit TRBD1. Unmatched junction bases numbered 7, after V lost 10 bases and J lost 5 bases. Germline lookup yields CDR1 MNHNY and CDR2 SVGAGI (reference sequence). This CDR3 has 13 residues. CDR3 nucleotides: TGTGCCATCAGACAGGGAGAGACCGGGGAGCTGTTTTTT. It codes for CAIRQGETGELFF.

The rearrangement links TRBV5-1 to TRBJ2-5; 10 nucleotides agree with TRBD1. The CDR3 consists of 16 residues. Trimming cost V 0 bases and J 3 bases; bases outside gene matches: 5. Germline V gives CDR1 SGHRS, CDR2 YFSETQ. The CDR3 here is CASSLAGQGVEETQYF. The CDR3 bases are TGCGCCAGCAGCTTGGCCGGACAGGGGGTAGAAGAGACCCAGTACTTC.

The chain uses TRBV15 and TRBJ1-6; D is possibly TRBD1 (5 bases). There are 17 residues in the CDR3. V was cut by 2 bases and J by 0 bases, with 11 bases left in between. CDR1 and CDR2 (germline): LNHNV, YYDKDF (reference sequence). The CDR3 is CATSRTGLSSYNSPLHF. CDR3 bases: TGTGCCACCAGCAGAACAGGCTTGAGCTCCTATAATTCACCCCTCCACTTT.

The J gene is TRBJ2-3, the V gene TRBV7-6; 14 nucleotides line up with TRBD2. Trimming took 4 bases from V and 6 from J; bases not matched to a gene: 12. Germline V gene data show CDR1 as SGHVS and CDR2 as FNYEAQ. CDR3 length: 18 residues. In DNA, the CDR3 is TGTGCCAGCAGCTGGACTAGCGGGGGGTTATCCCGGGGGGATACGCAGTATTTT. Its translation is CASSWTSGGLSRGDTQYF.

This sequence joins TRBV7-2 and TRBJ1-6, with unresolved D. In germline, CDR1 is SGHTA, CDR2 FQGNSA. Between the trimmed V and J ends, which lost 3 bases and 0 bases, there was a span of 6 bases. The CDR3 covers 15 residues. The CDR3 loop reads CASSFPGSYNSPLHF. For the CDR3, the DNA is TGTGCCAGCAGCTTCCCCGGCTCCTATAATTCACCCCTCCACTTT.

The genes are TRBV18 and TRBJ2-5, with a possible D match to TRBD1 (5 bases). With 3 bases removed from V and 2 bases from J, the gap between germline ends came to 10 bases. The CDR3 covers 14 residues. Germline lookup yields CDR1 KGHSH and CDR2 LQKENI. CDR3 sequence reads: CASSPGRVQETQYF. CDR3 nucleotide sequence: TGTGCCAGCTCACCCGGCAGGGTTCAAGAGACCCAGTACTTC.

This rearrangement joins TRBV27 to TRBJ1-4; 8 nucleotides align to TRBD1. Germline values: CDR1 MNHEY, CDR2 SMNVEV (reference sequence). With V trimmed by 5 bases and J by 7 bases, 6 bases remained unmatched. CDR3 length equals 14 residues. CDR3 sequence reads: CASSADRVPEKLFF. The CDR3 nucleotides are TGTGCCAGCAGTGCGGACAGGGTACCTGAAAAACTGTTTTTT.

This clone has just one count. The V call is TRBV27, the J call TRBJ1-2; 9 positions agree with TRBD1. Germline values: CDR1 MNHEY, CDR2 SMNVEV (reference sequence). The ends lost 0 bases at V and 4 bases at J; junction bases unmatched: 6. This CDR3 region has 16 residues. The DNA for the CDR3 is TGTGCCAGCAGTTTATCGGGACAGGGAACTATCTATGGCTACACCTTC. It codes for CASSLSGQGTIYGYTF.

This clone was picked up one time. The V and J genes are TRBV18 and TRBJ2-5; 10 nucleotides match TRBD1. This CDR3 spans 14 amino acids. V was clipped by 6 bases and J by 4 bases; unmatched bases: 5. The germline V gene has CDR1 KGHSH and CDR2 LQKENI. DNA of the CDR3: TGTGCCAGCTCCGGGACAGGGGCGGGAGAGACCCAGTACTTC. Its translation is CASSGTGAGETQYF.

This chain's CDR3 is CSVKRSGANEKLFF. The CDR3 DNA follows: TGCAGCGTTAAACGGTCCGGGGCTAATGAAAAACTGTTTTTT. The chain carries TRBV29-1 and TRBJ1-4; no clear D. CDR1 SQVTM and CDR2 ANQGSEA come from the germline V gene. Trimming took off 5 bases at V and 3 bases at J, with 13 bases between the two ends. The CDR3 has 14 residues.

The CDR3, as DNA: TGTGCCAGCATGGTGCAGGGGGTGTACAATGAGCAGTTCTTC. Translated: CASMVQGVYNEQFF. The chain combines TRBV28 with TRBJ2-1, with TRBD1 matching over 7 bases. CDR3 length: 14 residues. V trimming: 7 bases; J trimming: 4 bases; junction bases outside the gene matches: 7. The V gene's germline CDR1 is MDHEN and CDR2 SYDVKM.

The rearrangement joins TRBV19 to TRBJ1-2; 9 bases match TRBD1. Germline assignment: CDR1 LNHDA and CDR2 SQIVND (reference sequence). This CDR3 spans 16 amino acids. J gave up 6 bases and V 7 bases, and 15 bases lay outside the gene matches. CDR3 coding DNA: TGTGCCAGTACTCGTACCGGGACAGGGAAGCCCCATGGCTACACCTTC. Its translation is CASTRTGTGKPHGYTF.

In DNA form, the CDR3 reads TGTGCCAGCAAGAATAGCGGTAGCTCCTACGAGCAGTACTTC. Protein: CASKNSGSSYEQYF. The V call is TRBV2, the J call TRBJ2-7; D is possibly TRBD2 (6 bases). The CDR3 covers 14 residues. Germline loops: CDR1 SNHLY, CDR2 FYNNEI. Trimming cost V 7 bases and J 0 bases, with 13 bases left between them.

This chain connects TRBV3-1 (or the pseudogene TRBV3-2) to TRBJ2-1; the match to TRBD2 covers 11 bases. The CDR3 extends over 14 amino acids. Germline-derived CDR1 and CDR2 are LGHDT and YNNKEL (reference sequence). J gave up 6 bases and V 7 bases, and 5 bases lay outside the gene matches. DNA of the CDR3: TGTGCCAGCATCACTAGCGGGAGACTCAATGAGCAGTTCTTC. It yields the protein CASITSGRLNEQFF.